The 31 T cell receptor beta chains listed next were all sequenced from one sample in a study of blood T cell repertoires in COVID-19. This table comes from immunoSEQ multiplex PCR, and its TCRdb copy is limited to in-frame clones, with some not included. The table includes approximately 110,000 clones, 65% to 90% detected once. The sample was peripheral blood. The source is a man between 45 and 60 years old with acute or convalescent COVID-19.

The chain has TRBV5-4 and TRBJ1-6, with D perhaps TRBD1 (5 bases). This CDR3 is built from 16 residues. Trimming removed 4 bases from V and 7 bases from J, with 18 bases in between. Germline loops: CDR1 SGHNT, CDR2 YYREEE (reference sequence). The chain's CDR3 is CASSPRQGGSNSPLHF. DNA of the CDR3: TGTGCCAGCAGCCCTCGTCAGGGAGGCTCAAATTCACCCCTCCACTTT.

The chain recombines TRBV28 with TRBJ1-5, with TRBD1 matching 9 bases. Germline V gene data show CDR1 as MDHEN and CDR2 as SYDVKM. V was pared by 4 bases and J by 2 bases, with 3 bases of the junction left unmatched. The CDR3 is made up of 15 amino acids. CDR3: CASSSGQGGNQPQHF. CDR3 nucleotides: TGTGCCAGCAGTTCGGGACAGGGCGGCAATCAGCCCCAGCATTTT.

The chain is built from TRBV19 and TRBJ2-7, with 10 bases aligning to TRBD1. Germline values: CDR1 LNHDA, CDR2 SQIVND (reference sequence). The CDR3 is made up of 12 amino acids. The ends lost 5 bases at V and 10 bases at J; junction bases unmatched: 5. CDR3 coding DNA: TGTGCCAGTAGTCCCCGGACAGGGGGTCAGTACTTC. It translates to CASSPRTGGQYF.

The chain links TRBV7-9 to TRBJ2-5; D is undetermined. Germline-derived CDR1 and CDR2 are SEHNR and FQNEAQ (reference sequence). V lost 3 bases, J lost 0 bases, and 11 bases lay in between. The CDR3 extends over 15 amino acids. The CDR3: CASSFTTPYQETQYF. In nucleotides, the CDR3 is TGTGCCAGCAGCTTCACGACACCGTACCAAGAGACCCAGTACTTC.

The chain recombines TRBV11-2 with TRBJ2-5, with TRBD2 identical over 8 bases. CDR1 SGHAT and CDR2 FQNNGV come from the germline V gene. With V trimmed by 4 bases and J by 1 base, 8 bases remained unmatched. The CDR3 covers 16 residues. CDR3 loop: CASSWQGSGIQETQYF. CDR3 coding DNA: TGTGCCAGCAGCTGGCAGGGTAGCGGGATCCAAGAGACCCAGTACTTC.

This chain uses TRBV6-1 with TRBJ2-1; no firm D call. Germline assignment: CDR1 MNHNS and CDR2 SASEGT. V was cut by 3 bases and J by 7 bases, with 10 bases left in between. CDR3 length equals 13 residues. The CDR3 nucleotides read TGTGCCAGCAGTGAGGGCCCCCTGAATGAGCAGTTCTTC. Translated: CASSEGPLNEQFF.

V is TRBV5-5 and J is TRBJ1-3, with 12 bases fitting TRBD1. The junction had 11 bases not matched to a gene; V was cut back by 0 bases and J by 4 bases. The CDR3 is 19 amino acids. In germline, CDR1 is SGHKS, CDR2 YYEKEE (reference sequence). The CDR3 is CASSLDPGTGGSWGNTIYF. The DNA of the CDR3 is TGTGCCAGCAGCTTGGATCCCGGGACAGGGGGCTCCTGGGGAAACACCATATATTTT.

The rearrangement joins TRBV5-6 to TRBJ1-3; 7 bases align to TRBD1. Trimming removed 5 bases from V and 8 bases from J; junction bases left unmatched: 13. Germline values: CDR1 SGHDT, CDR2 YYEEEE. This CDR3 has 15 residues. The CDR3 here is CASSPFRDRFYTIYF. The CDR3 DNA is TGTGCCAGCAGTCCATTCCGGGACAGATTTTACACCATATATTTT.

The chain combines TRBV19 with TRBJ2-6; D uncertain. CDR1 is LNHDA, CDR2 SQIVND, per germline (reference sequence). V lost 9 bases, J lost 0 bases, and 12 bases lay in between. The CDR3 sequence is 15 residues long. The CDR3 DNA follows: TGTGCCAGCCCATCCGGTCGCTCTGGGGCCAACGTCCTGACTTTC. Its translation: CASPSGRSGANVLTF.

The rearrangement joins TRBV6-6 to TRBJ1-5, with 7 bases fitting TRBD1. The CDR3 covers 15 residues. The germline V gene encodes CDR1 MNHNY and CDR2 SVGAGI (reference sequence). Trimming at V came to 6 bases and at J to 2 bases, leaving 7 bases not matched to a gene. The CDR3 DNA follows: TGTGCCAGCAGCTCCTTTACAGGGGGCAATCAGCCCCAGCATTTT. It translates to CASSSFTGGNQPQHF.

This sequence joins TRBV5-1 and TRBJ1-1, with 10 bases fitting TRBD1. The CDR3 loop spans 13 amino acids. Losses at the gene ends were 7 bases for V and 5 bases for J; bases not matched to a gene: 5. Germline V gene sequence: CDR1 SGHRS, CDR2 YFSETQ. The CDR3 sequence is CASRDRGGTEAFF. Written as DNA, the CDR3 is TGCGCCAGCCGGGACAGGGGTGGAACTGAAGCTTTCTTT.

The chain carries TRBV6-5 and TRBJ2-7; D is perhaps TRBD2 (5 bases). V was cut by 2 bases and J by 2 bases, with 13 bases left in between. In germline, CDR1 is MNHEY, CDR2 SVGAGI. The CDR3 has 15 amino acids. CDR3 loop: CASSYGLAGAYEQYF. The CDR3 DNA follows: TGTGCCAGCAGTTACGGCCTGGCGGGCGCCTACGAGCAGTACTTC.

As concerns this clone: Other DNA sequences from this sample encode an identical CDR3 as well. V usage is TRBV9 and J usage is TRBJ1-4; a weak D match, TRBD1 (6 bases). This CDR3 region has 15 residues. Germline assignment: CDR1 SGDLS and CDR2 YYNGEE. Trimming left V 1 base short and J 4 bases short, with 11 bases between. CDR3: CASSVSGQSNEKLFF. CDR3 coding DNA: TGTGCCAGCAGCGTATCCGGACAGAGTAATGAAAAACTGTTTTTT.

This clone was seen just once. The rearrangement uses TRBV6-5 and TRBJ2-7; D might be TRBD1 (5 bases). Germline V gene lookup returns CDR1 MNHEY and CDR2 SVGAGI. Trimming removed 8 bases from V and 6 bases from J, with 14 bases in between. The CDR3 loop spans 12 amino acids. CDR3 residues: CASRQGTSEQYF. As DNA, the CDR3 is TGTGCCAGCCGGCAGGGTACCTCCGAGCAGTACTTC.

The rearrangement uses TRBV11-1 and TRBJ1-5, with D unclear. The CDR3 is 13 residues long. The ends were cut back, 6 bases at V and 6 bases at J, with 12 bases in the middle. Germline-derived CDR1 and CDR2 are SGHAT and FQDESV (reference sequence). This CDR3 reads CASSSGSAQPQHF. In DNA, the CDR3 is TGTGCCAGCAGTTCAGGCTCAGCTCAGCCCCAGCATTTT.

This clone has a handful of counts. This chain uses TRBV28 with TRBJ2-1; D is possibly TRBD2 (6 bases). This CDR3 is built from 17 residues. V was trimmed by 6 bases and J by 0 bases, leaving 18 bases between them. Germline CDR1 is MDHEN and CDR2 is SYDVKM. CDR3 amino acids: CASRQTTRESSYNEQFF. The CDR3 nucleotides read TGTGCCAGCAGACAAACAACTCGGGAGAGCTCCTACAATGAGCAGTTCTTC.

The rearrangement joins TRBV4-1 to TRBJ2-1, with 7 bases aligning to TRBD2. Germline V CDR1 and CDR2: MGHRA, YSYEKL. Germline trimming cut 6 bases from V and 9 bases from J; bases unmatched to any gene: 8. The CDR3 has 13 residues. CDR3 region: CASRSREGIEQFF. CDR3 coding DNA: TGCGCCAGCAGGAGTAGGGAGGGGATTGAGCAGTTCTTC.

For the CDR3, the DNA is TGTGCCAGCAGGGACCTCAGGGGTCTGTATTTT. Its translation is CASRDLRGLYF. V gene TRBV2 combines with J gene TRBJ2-3; D may be TRBD1 (6 bases). The CDR3 contains 11 residues. Germline CDR1 SNHLY, CDR2 FYNNEI. Trimming stripped 6 bases from V and 14 bases from J, with 15 bases between.

This clone showed up just a few times. The CDR3 DNA is TGTGCCAGCAGCTTGGGGACAGGGAGTCAGCCCCAGCATTTT. Amino acids: CASSLGTGSQPQHF. The rearrangement links TRBV7-9 to TRBJ1-5, with TRBD1 identical over 9 bases. Trimming removed 3 bases from V and 6 bases from J; junction bases left unmatched: 3. The CDR3 sequence is 14 residues long. Per germline, CDR1 SEHNR and CDR2 FQNEAQ (reference sequence).

The V call is TRBV6-5, the J call TRBJ1-1, with a possible D match to TRBD1 (5 bases). This CDR3 region has 14 residues. Deletions cut 2 bases from V and 1 base from J, with 8 bases between. Germline loops: CDR1 MNHEY, CDR2 SVGAGI. CDR3 nucleotide sequence: TGTGCCAGCAGTTACAGGGGTTCGAACACTGAAGCTTTCTTT. Translating it yields CASSYRGSNTEAFF.

This clone was detected only once. This chain connects TRBV7-9 to TRBJ1-2; D remains ambiguous. The CDR3 is made up of 14 amino acids. Trimming cost V 1 base and J 2 bases, with 8 bases left between them. The germline gives CDR1 SEHNR, CDR2 FQNEAQ (reference sequence). CDR3 sequence reads: CASSLVGRNYGYTF. As DNA, the CDR3 is TGTGCCAGCAGCTTAGTGGGCAGAAACTATGGCTACACCTTC.

This chain joins TRBV11-2 and TRBJ1-2; D remains ambiguous. The length of the CDR3 is 14 residues. The V gene lost 5 bases and the J gene lost 0 bases, with 10 bases spanning the gap. Germline lookup yields CDR1 SGHAT and CDR2 FQNNGV. CDR3 sequence: CASSVNGANYGYTF. The DNA of the CDR3 is TGTGCCAGCAGCGTAAACGGGGCTAACTATGGCTACACCTTC. The full variable domain, rest sourced from reference TRBV11-2 and TRBJ1-2, is EAGVAQSPRYKIIEKRQSVAFWCNPISGHATLYWYQQILGQGPKLLIQFQNNGVVDDSQLPKDRFSAERLKGVDSTLKIQPAKLEDSAVYLCASSVNGANYGYTFGSGTRLTVV.

This chain joins TRBV14 and TRBJ2-1; D uncertain. The CDR3 consists of 16 residues. Per germline, CDR1 SGHDN and CDR2 FVKESK. Between the trimmed V and J ends, which lost 1 base and 0 bases, there was a span of 10 bases. In DNA form, the CDR3 reads TGTGCCAGCAGCCAAGTTATCCATAGCTCCTACAATGAGCAGTTCTTC. It codes for CASSQVIHSSYNEQFF.

V usage is TRBV27 and J usage is TRBJ1-1; 10 bases map to TRBD1. After removal of 2 bases from V and 11 bases from J, the junction contained 5 bases not matched to a gene. The CDR3 consists of 13 residues. Germline assignment: CDR1 MNHEY and CDR2 SMNVEV (reference sequence). CDR3 amino acids: CASSLMDRGIAFF. In nucleotides, the CDR3 is TGTGCCAGCAGTTTAATGGACAGGGGGATCGCTTTCTTT.

The chain couples TRBV10-3 to TRBJ1-2, with TRBD1 identical over 9 bases. V trimming: 10 bases; J trimming: 8 bases; junction bases outside the gene matches: 14. The CDR3 totals 14 residues. CDR1 ENHRY and CDR2 SYGVKD come from the germline V gene. In DNA, the CDR3 is TGTGCCACAGGCCCCTTCGACAGGGGGTCCGGCTACACCTTC. Its protein product is CATGPFDRGSGYTF.

V usage is TRBV4-1 and J usage is TRBJ2-5; maybe TRBD2 (6 bases). CDR3 length: 18 residues. The ends were cut back, 2 bases at V and 0 bases at J, with 19 bases in the middle. Germline lookup yields CDR1 MGHRA and CDR2 YSYEKL. The CDR3 sequence: CASSQSPNAAGNQETQYF. In nucleotides, the CDR3 is TGCGCCAGCAGCCAATCCCCGAATGCAGCGGGCAACCAAGAGACCCAGTACTTC.

J is TRBJ2-1 and V is TRBV3-1 (or the pseudogene TRBV3-2), with a tentative D call TRBD2 (5 bases). Per germline, CDR1 LGHDT and CDR2 YNNKEL (reference sequence). V was trimmed by 4 bases and J by 12 bases, leaving 10 bases between them. The CDR3 sequence is 11 residues long. For the CDR3, the DNA is TGTGCCAGCAGCCCTGGACTCTCGCAGTTCTTC. It yields the protein CASSPGLSQFF.

This chain uses TRBV3-1 (or the pseudogene TRBV3-2) with TRBJ2-3, with D maybe TRBD1 (6 bases). Germline V gives CDR1 LGHDT, CDR2 YNNKEL (reference sequence). The CDR3 covers 16 residues. V was shortened by 4 bases and J by 0 bases, with 14 bases between the two germline ends. The CDR3 bases are TGTGCCAGCAGCCGCGGACAGCATTCTAGCACAGATACGCAGTATTTT. This sequence encodes CASSRGQHSSTDTQYF.

The gene calls are TRBV10-3 and TRBJ1-1, with D possibly being TRBD1 (6 bases). V lost 7 bases and J lost 5, with 17 bases in between. CDR3 size: 14 residues. Germline V lookup: CDR1 ENHRY, CDR2 SYGVKD. CDR3 protein: CAIKKAGVGTEAFF. The CDR3 bases are TGTGCCATCAAAAAAGCAGGGGTCGGGACTGAAGCTTTCTTT.

The chain couples TRBV15 to TRBJ2-7; TRBD1 agrees at 9 bases. Germline loops: CDR1 LNHNV, CDR2 YYDKDF (reference sequence). There are 16 residues in the CDR3. The junction had 9 bases not matched to a gene; V was cut back by 1 base and J by 5 bases. The DNA for the CDR3 is TGTGCCACCAGCAGAGGCGCCGGGACAGGGATCCACGAGCAGTACTTC. Residues: CATSRGAGTGIHEQYF.

The CDR3 here is CASSLYAGLNTEAFF. The CDR3, as DNA: TGTGCCAGCAGCTTGTACGCGGGACTGAACACTGAAGCTTTCTTT. This chain connects TRBV5-4 to TRBJ1-1, with D perhaps matching TRBD1 (5 bases). V lost 1 base and J lost 0, with 10 bases in between. The germline V gene has CDR1 SGHNT and CDR2 YYREEE (reference sequence). This CDR3 spans 15 amino acids. The full variable domain, completed using reference TRBV5-4 and TRBJ1-1, is ETGVTQSPTHLIKTRGQQVTLRCSSQSGHNTVSWYQQALGQGPQFIFQYYREEENGRGNFPPRFSGLQFPNYSSELNVNALELDDSALYLCASSLYAGLNTEAFFGQGTRLTVV.